Shown below are 32 T cell receptor beta chains from a single sample sequenced in a study of cytomegalovirus exposure and HLA in healthy donors. With 60 Vbeta and 13 Jbeta primers, the PCR was carried out. Libraries were prepared by immunoSEQ multiplex PCR; TCRdb keeps only in-frame clonotypes and omits some of them. The table records around 170,000 clones, over 80% of them present only once. The sequenced sample consisted of PBMCs. The receptors here all came from a middle-aged man in good health and CMV-seronegative.

The CDR3 DNA is TGCGCCAGCAGCTTGGTACCCGGGTCCCAAGAGACCCAGTACTTC. This encodes CASSLVPGSQETQYF. The chain joins TRBV5-1 to TRBJ2-5; no definite D call. Germline lookup yields CDR1 SGHRS and CDR2 YFSETQ. V lost 0 bases and J 1 base, leaving 10 bases between the germline ends. There are 15 residues in the CDR3.

The V call is TRBV7-8, the J call TRBJ2-1; TRBD1 matches at 7 bases. V gave up 5 bases and J gave up 5 bases; unmatched junction bases: 9. CDR3 length: 15 residues. Germline CDR1 reads SGHVS; CDR2 reads FQNEAQ. The CDR3 is CASSPLTGANNEQFF. CDR3 DNA: TGTGCCAGCAGCCCGCTTACAGGGGCCAACAATGAGCAGTTCTTC.

The V and J genes are TRBV7-3 and TRBJ2-1, with D tentatively TRBD2 (6 bases). V gave up 4 bases and J gave up 6 bases, with 13 bases separating them. The germline CDR1 and CDR2 sequences are SGHTA and FQGTGA. The CDR3 length is 14 residues. Written as DNA, the CDR3 is TGTGCCAGCAGCTACGAACGGGGAGGCAATGAGCAGTTCTTC. Translated: CASSYERGGNEQFF.

The V call is TRBV6-5, the J call TRBJ1-1; no definite D call. V gave up 2 bases and J gave up 0 bases, with 13 bases separating them. The CDR3 extends over 16 amino acids. Germline loops: CDR1 MNHEY, CDR2 SVGAGI. CDR3 nucleotides: TGTGCCAGCAGTTACCGCTGGGAGGGAATGAACACTGAAGCTTTCTTT. Translation gives CASSYRWEGMNTEAFF.

V is TRBV28 and J is TRBJ2-7; D may be TRBD1 (5 bases). Between the trimmed V and J ends, which lost 3 bases and 3 bases, there was a span of 9 bases. CDR1 MDHEN and CDR2 SYDVKM come from the germline V gene. CDR3 length equals 13 residues. CDR3 amino acids: CASSLGQIYEQYF. CDR3 coding DNA: TGTGCCAGCAGTTTGGGGCAGATCTACGAGCAGTACTTC.

The chain recombines TRBV27 with TRBJ2-7, with TRBD1 identical over 10 bases. The CDR3 runs to 14 residues. Germline assignment: CDR1 MNHEY and CDR2 SMNVEV (reference sequence). Unmatched junction bases numbered 4, after V lost 4 bases and J lost 4 bases. CDR3 residues: CASSYRDRGYEQYF. The DNA for the CDR3 is TGTGCCAGCAGTTATAGGGACAGGGGTTACGAGCAGTACTTC.

This chain uses TRBV5-1 with TRBJ2-2; the D gene is possibly TRBD1 (6 bases). Trimming removed 4 bases from V and 7 bases from J, with 11 bases in between. Germline CDR1 is SGHRS and CDR2 is YFSETQ. The CDR3 runs 13 residues. The CDR3 reads CASSAGQIGELFF. CDR3 sequence (DNA): TGCGCCAGCAGCGCTGGACAGATCGGGGAGCTGTTTTTT.

This clone was counted between two and nine times. V gene TRBV5-1 combines with J gene TRBJ2-3; 14 positions agree with TRBD2. Germline CDR1 SGHRS, CDR2 YFSETQ. CDR3 length equals 17 residues. V lost 5 bases, J lost 4 bases, and 9 bases stayed unmatched. The CDR3 is CASRLTSGRAGADTQYF. CDR3 bases: TGCGCCAGCAGGTTGACTAGCGGGAGGGCCGGCGCAGATACGCAGTATTTT. Variable domain in full (rest from reference TRBV5-1 and TRBJ2-3): KAGVTQTPRYLIKTRGQQVTLSCSPISGHRSVSWYQQTPGQGLQFLFEYFSETQRNKGNFPGRFSGRQFSNSRSEMNVSTLELGDSALYLCASRLTSGRAGADTQYFGPGTRLTVL.

The chain has TRBV5-1 and TRBJ2-7; 7 bases align to TRBD2. The junction had 8 bases not matched to a gene; V was cut back by 0 bases and J by 2 bases. The CDR3 extends over 16 amino acids. Germline assignment: CDR1 SGHRS and CDR2 YFSETQ. CDR3 amino acids: CASSLGVGGEPYEQYF. CDR3 DNA: TGCGCCAGCAGCTTGGGCGTGGGAGGGGAGCCCTACGAGCAGTACTTC. Together with reference TRBV5-1 and TRBJ2-7, the CDR3 gives the full variable domain: KAGVTQTPRYLIKTRGQQVTLSCSPISGHRSVSWYQQTPGQGLQFLFEYFSETQRNKGNFPGRFSGRQFSNSRSEMNVSTLELGDSALYLCASSLGVGGEPYEQYFGPGTRLTVT.

The chain carries TRBV18 and TRBJ2-1; maybe TRBD1 (5 bases). Germline CDR1 reads KGHSH; CDR2 reads LQKENI. This CDR3 has 14 amino acids. Trimming cost V 0 bases and J 4 bases, with 7 bases left between them. CDR3 coding DNA: TGTGCCAGCTCACCACCGGGGCGGTACAATGAGCAGTTCTTC. Its protein product is CASSPPGRYNEQFF. Drawing the rest from reference TRBV18 and TRBJ2-1, the complete variable domain is NAGVMQNPRHLVRRRGQEARLRCSPMKGHSHVYWYRQLPEEGLKFMVYLQKENIIDESGMPKERFSAEFPKEGPSILRIQQVVRGDSAAYFCASSPPGRYNEQFFGPGTRLTVL.

This clone was detected only once. The genes are TRBV30 and TRBJ2-2; TRBD2 aligns across 7 bases. Germline-derived CDR1 and CDR2 are GTSNPN and SVGIG (reference sequence). The CDR3 runs 17 residues. With 0 bases clipped from V and 1 base from J, the junction kept 8 bases outside the gene matches. The CDR3 sequence: CAWSVGLAALNTGELFF. Written as DNA, the CDR3 is TGTGCCTGGAGTGTAGGTCTAGCGGCTTTGAACACCGGGGAGCTGTTTTTT.

V is TRBV9 and J is TRBJ1-3; D is possibly TRBD1 (6 bases). The germline CDR1 and CDR2 sequences are SGDLS and YYNGEE. V was shortened by 2 bases and J by 0 bases, with 15 bases between the two germline ends. The CDR3 length is 17 residues. CDR3 protein: CASSVKDRHLSGNTIYF. In DNA form, the CDR3 reads TGTGCCAGCAGCGTTAAGGACAGACATCTCTCTGGAAACACCATATATTTT. Together with reference TRBV9 and TRBJ1-3, the CDR3 gives the full variable domain: DSGVTQTPKHLITATGQRVTLRCSPRSGDLSVYWYQQSLDQGLQFLIQYYNGEERAKGNILERFSAQQFPDLHSELNLSSLELGDSALYFCASSVKDRHLSGNTIYFGEGSWLTVV.

The chain carries TRBV7-8 and TRBJ2-7, with TRBD1 identical over 11 bases. Germline V gene lookup returns CDR1 SGHVS and CDR2 FQNEAQ. J lost 5 bases, V lost 3 bases, and 12 bases had no gene match. The CDR3 length is 17 residues. The CDR3 sequence is CASSFHQTGTGGDEQYF. CDR3 DNA: TGTGCCAGCAGCTTTCACCAGACCGGGACAGGGGGTGACGAGCAGTACTTC.

Concerning this clone: The same CDR3 arises from other DNA sequences in this sample as well. This chain connects TRBV2 to TRBJ1-5, with 12 bases that match TRBD1. The CDR3 totals 14 residues. V shed 8 bases, J shed 6 bases, and the junction held 5 bases outside the gene matches. From germline, CDR1 is SNHLY and CDR2 FYNNEI. The CDR3 protein is CASSGTGGGQPQHF. CDR3 DNA sequence: TGTGCCAGCTCCGGGACAGGGGGCGGTCAGCCCCAGCATTTT.

The chain is built from TRBV7-3 and TRBJ2-5; D remains unclear. The CDR3 has 16 residues. Trimming took off 2 bases at V and 5 bases at J, with 18 bases between the two ends. Germline V gives CDR1 SGHTA, CDR2 FQGTGA. CDR3: CASSLLGSLVEETQYF. CDR3 DNA sequence: TGTGCCAGCAGCTTACTAGGTAGCTTGGTGGAGGAGACCCAGTACTTC.

The J gene is TRBJ1-4, the V gene TRBV6-5; a weak D match, TRBD1 (5 bases). V was trimmed by 5 bases and J by 8 bases, leaving 18 bases between them. Per germline, CDR1 MNHEY and CDR2 SVGAGI. The CDR3 extends over 15 amino acids. CDR3 bases: TGTGCCAGCAGTCCCGGTGGGGGGTACGGCGAAAAACTGTTTTTT. Amino acids: CASSPGGGYGEKLFF.

Comment on this clone: A read error may produce the germline difference seen at one junction end. This sequence joins TRBV7-7 and TRBJ2-1; D not certain. CDR3 size: 17 residues. Looked up from germline, CDR1 is SSHAT and CDR2 is FNYEAQ (reference sequence). The CDR3 reads CASSLSSLAVSYNEQFF. The CDR3 nucleotides are TGTGCTAGCAGCTTATCATCCCTTGCGGTTTCCTACAATGAGCAGTTCTTC.

The chain carries TRBV30 and TRBJ1-1; D may be TRBD1 (6 bases). The CDR3 runs to 16 residues. V shed 3 bases and J shed 1 base, with 18 bases lying between them. From germline, CDR1 is GTSNPN and CDR2 SVGIG (reference sequence). As DNA, the CDR3 is TGTGCCTGGAGGGGAGTTACCGGGACATCGAACACTGAAGCTTTCTTT. Protein sequence: CAWRGVTGTSNTEAFF.

This clone was detected only once. The chain couples TRBV12-5 to TRBJ1-1; D is possibly TRBD1 (6 bases). Germline V lookup: CDR1 LGHNT, CDR2 FRNRAP. V was shortened by 6 bases and J by 2 bases, with 16 bases between the two germline ends. The CDR3 is made up of 15 amino acids. The CDR3 spells CASGREGGPNTEAFF. In nucleotides, the CDR3 is TGTGCTAGTGGCCGGGAGGGGGGGCCTAACACTGAAGCTTTCTTT.

This sequence joins TRBV27 and TRBJ1-4, with D possibly matching TRBD1 (6 bases). CDR1 is MNHEY, CDR2 SMNVEV, per germline (reference sequence). Trimming left V 5 bases short and J 10 bases short, with 14 bases between. The CDR3 extends over 13 amino acids. The CDR3 loop reads CASSPSDSGKLFF. The CDR3 coding sequence is TGTGCCAGCAGTCCTTCGGACAGTGGAAAACTGTTTTTT.

The chain's CDR3 is CASTGGGGRDIQYF. The CDR3 region has the DNA TGCGCCAGCACGGGCGGGGGCGGAAGGGACATTCAGTACTTC. The chain is built from TRBV5-1 and TRBJ2-4, with D maybe TRBD2 (7 bases). V lost 6 bases, J lost 8 bases, and 18 bases lay in between. The CDR3 extends over 14 amino acids. Per the germline V gene, CDR1 is SGHRS and CDR2 is YFSETQ.

V and J are TRBV2 and TRBJ2-3, with TRBD2 matching over 10 bases. CDR1 and CDR2 (germline): SNHLY, FYNNEI. This CDR3 contains 14 residues. V was pared by 5 bases and J by 3 bases, with 2 bases of the junction left unmatched. This CDR3 reads CASSYSGGTDTQYF. The CDR3 nucleotides read TGTGCCAGCAGTTATAGCGGGGGGACAGATACGCAGTATTTT. Drawing the rest from reference TRBV2 and TRBJ2-3, the complete variable domain is EPEVTQTPSHQVTQMGQEVILRCVPISNHLYFYWYRQILGQKVEFLVSFYNNEISEKSEIFDDQFSVERPDGSNFTLKIRSTKLEDSAMYFCASSYSGGTDTQYFGPGTRLTVL.

This chain connects TRBV18 to TRBJ2-7; no clear D gene. CDR3 size: 13 residues. V shed 0 bases and J shed 7 bases, with 10 bases lying between them. Germline loops: CDR1 KGHSH, CDR2 LQKENI. The DNA for the CDR3 is TGTGCCAGCTCACCACCGGTGGGCCGGGAGCAGTACTTC. Its translation is CASSPPVGREQYF.

The V gene is TRBV2, the J gene TRBJ1-2; 9 bases are shared with TRBD1. This CDR3 spans 12 amino acids. J lost 6 bases, V lost 10 bases, and 6 bases had no gene match. The germline V gene has CDR1 SNHLY and CDR2 FYNNEI. The CDR3 region is CATSGTGNGYTF. For the CDR3, the DNA is TGTGCCACATCCGGGACAGGGAATGGCTACACCTTC.

V is TRBV6-5 and J is TRBJ2-1; 10 nucleotides line up with TRBD2. Germline CDR1 reads MNHEY; CDR2 reads SVGAGI. CDR3 size: 13 residues. The DNA of the CDR3 is TGTGCGGCTAGCGGGGGAACTTACAATGAGCAGTTCTTC. Its protein product is CAASGGTYNEQFF.

The CDR3 region is CASSLGDRAGTRPTDTQYF. CDR3 sequence (DNA): TGCGCCAGCAGCCTGGGGGACAGGGCCGGGACTAGACCCACAGATACGCAGTATTTT. The chain combines TRBV5-1 with TRBJ2-3; D is possibly TRBD1 (9 bases). The length of the CDR3 is 19 residues. Trimming removed 4 bases from V and 2 bases from J, with 26 bases in between. Germline V lookup: CDR1 SGHRS, CDR2 YFSETQ.

This clone was counted a few times. The chain combines TRBV27 with TRBJ2-2; D is possibly TRBD2 (5 bases). The germline V and J ends were trimmed by 6 bases and 5 bases, with 19 bases remaining between them. CDR3 size: 16 residues. Germline V lookup: CDR1 MNHEY, CDR2 SMNVEV (reference sequence). For the CDR3, the DNA is TGTGCCAGCAGCCCTAATTACAGAGGGAGAACCGGGGAGCTGTTTTTT. Translated: CASSPNYRGRTGELFF.

Here the CDR3 DNA reads TGCGCCAGCAGCCATCTAGCGGGAGGTTCCCAAGAGACCCAGTACTTC. Translation: CASSHLAGGSQETQYF. The V gene is TRBV4-3, the J gene TRBJ2-5, with TRBD2 matching over 11 bases. Losses at the gene ends were 3 bases for V and 1 base for J; bases not matched to a gene: 4. The V gene's germline CDR1 is LGHNA and CDR2 YSLEER. CDR3 size: 16 residues.

The rearrangement uses TRBV2 and TRBJ2-7, with 7 nucleotides matching TRBD2. After removal of 6 bases from V and 0 bases from J, the junction contained 5 bases not matched to a gene. This CDR3 is 14 amino acids long. CDR1 and CDR2 (germline): SNHLY, FYNNEI. This CDR3 is CASRAAGSSYEQYF. CDR3 sequence (DNA): TGTGCCAGCAGGGCAGCGGGGAGCTCCTACGAGCAGTACTTC.

CDR3 protein: CASSLVGPARDGYTF. Written as DNA, the CDR3 is TGTGCCAGCAGCTTGGTAGGCCCAGCCAGGGATGGCTACACCTTC. The rearrangement joins TRBV5-8 to TRBJ1-2; TRBD1 might be the D (5 bases). Deletions cut 0 bases from V and 6 bases from J, with 15 bases between. The CDR3 is made up of 15 amino acids. CDR1 is SGHTS, CDR2 YDEGEE, per germline. Based on the CDR3 plus reference TRBV5-8 and TRBJ1-2, the full variable domain is EAGVTQSPTHLIKTRGQQATLRCSPISGHTSVYWYQQALGLGLQFLLWYDEGEERNRGNFPPRFSGRQFPNYSSELNVNALELEDSALYLCASSLVGPARDGYTFGSGTRLTVV.

This rearrangement joins TRBV27 to TRBJ1-5; 9 nucleotides line up with TRBD1. This CDR3 has 12 residues. Germline V gene lookup returns CDR1 MNHEY and CDR2 SMNVEV (reference sequence). V lost 3 bases and J lost 15; bases outside the gene matches: 6. CDR3 in amino acids: CASSLGTGPSHF. CDR3 sequence (DNA): TGTGCCAGCAGTTTGGGGACAGGGCCTTCGCATTTT.

CDR3 residues: CASSSTSGFTDTQYF. CDR3 nucleotides: TGTGCCAGCAGCTCAACTAGCGGGTTCACAGATACGCAGTATTTT. The chain uses TRBV11-2 and TRBJ2-3, with 9 bases identical to TRBD2. Per germline, CDR1 SGHAT and CDR2 FQNNGV. This CDR3 spans 15 amino acids. The junction had 4 bases not matched to a gene; V was cut back by 4 bases and J by 2 bases.